Following are 28 T cell receptor beta chains from one sample sequenced in a study of CD4 T cells in relation to SARS-CoV-2 and coronaviruses. Method: immunoSEQ multiplex PCR; TCRdb's copy keeps in-frame clones and lacks some. The data hold roughly 21,000 clones, with more than 60% observed a single time. CD4+ T cells from unexposed donors were obtained before the COVID-19 pandemic (2011-2018). CD4+ T cells were isolated from the cells after roughly 11 days of culture. Their antigens remain unidentified. The sample consisted of CD4+ T cells from PBMCs, cultured in vitro. Every receptor here comes from a human donor in good health.

The CDR3 region has the DNA TGCGCCAGCAGCCGGGAGCGGGGCCGGGACCTCCGGGATACGCAGTATTTT. Translation: CASSRERGRDLRDTQYF. The chain uses TRBV5-1 and TRBJ2-3; TRBD2 agrees at 7 bases. Trimming at V came to 4 bases and at J to 6 bases, leaving 17 bases not matched to a gene. Germline CDR1 and CDR2: SGHRS and YFSETQ. The length of the CDR3 is 17 residues.

By its share, this clone is medium-sized. The CDR3 bases are TGTGCCAGCAGCGTAGCCGGGGGCGCGGGCACCGGGGAGCTGTTTTTT. Amino acids: CASSVAGGAGTGELFF. The V call is TRBV9, the J call TRBJ2-2, with D possibly being TRBD1 or TRBD2 (6 bases each). V lost 0 bases and J 4 bases, leaving 13 bases between the germline ends. Germline CDR1 reads SGDLS; CDR2 reads YYNGEE. This CDR3 is built from 16 residues. Variable domain in full (rest from reference TRBV9 and TRBJ2-2): DSGVTQTPKHLITATGQRVTLRCSPRSGDLSVYWYQQSLDQGLQFLIQYYNGEERAKGNILERFSAQQFPDLHSELNLSSLELGDSALYFCASSVAGGAGTGELFFGEGSRLTVL.

The CDR3 sequence is CASSYSELQSSYNSPLHF. The DNA of the CDR3 is TGTGCCAGCAGTTACTCGGAACTACAGAGCTCCTATAATTCACCCCTCCACTTT. V usage is TRBV6-2 or TRBV6-3 and J usage is TRBJ1-6; no clear D. Germline CDR1 MNHEY, CDR2 SVGEGT. The CDR3 has 18 residues. V lost 0 bases and J 0 bases, leaving 12 bases between the germline ends.

The chain links TRBV5-4 to TRBJ2-3; possible D gene TRBD2, 6 bases. Germline-derived CDR1 and CDR2 are SGHNT and YYREEE (reference sequence). The germline V and J ends were trimmed by 1 base and 7 bases, with 13 bases remaining between them. The CDR3 is 14 residues long. In nucleotides, the CDR3 is TGTGCCAGCAGCTTGTGGAGCGGGTCACATACGCAGTATTTT. As protein: CASSLWSGSHTQYF.

This clone has only a few counts. V is TRBV5-3 and J is TRBJ1-6; unclear D gene. TRBV5-3 is filed as an ORF, its function uncertain. CDR3 length equals 17 residues. The V end was cut by 4 bases, the J end by 6 bases, with 20 bases between. In DNA form, the CDR3 reads TGTGCCAGAAGCCCACCACGAGGGAGGCAAAGTAATTCACCCCTCCACTTT. It encodes CARSPPRGRQSNSPLHF.

This chain joins TRBV30 and TRBJ2-2; tentatively, D is TRBD2 (7 bases). The V end lost 0 bases, the J end lost 4 bases, and 12 bases lay between the germline ends. The CDR3 is 15 residues long. From germline, CDR1 is GTSNPN and CDR2 SVGIG (reference sequence). CDR3 sequence (DNA): TGTGCCTGGAGTGTAACAGGGAGGGCCACCGGGGAGCTGTTTTTT. Protein: CAWSVTGRATGELFF.

This clone occurred a few times. The genes are TRBV30 and TRBJ2-2, with TRBD1 matching 7 bases. The CDR3 sequence is 14 residues long. V was pared by 2 bases and J by 4 bases, with 4 bases of the junction left unmatched. The germline gives CDR1 GTSNPN, CDR2 SVGIG (reference sequence). CDR3 region: CAWSRGLGTGELFF. In nucleotides, the CDR3 is TGTGCCTGGAGTAGGGGGCTGGGCACCGGGGAGCTGTTTTTT.

The chain carries TRBV6-4 and TRBJ1-2; D is unresolved. Germline V gives CDR1 MRHNA, CDR2 SNTAGT. The CDR3 covers 13 residues. V lost 0 bases and J 7 bases, leaving 9 bases between the germline ends. As DNA, the CDR3 is TGTGCCAGCAGTGACTCGAAGATAGGTGGCTACACCTTC. Its protein product is CASSDSKIGGYTF.

The chain couples TRBV21-1 to TRBJ2-2. TRBV21-1 is recorded as a pseudogene. This CDR3 contains 14 residues. The CDR3 DNA sequence: TGTGCCAGCAGCAAAGCGTTTAACACCGGGGAGCTGTTTTTT. Amino acids: CASSKAFNTGELFF.

This sequence joins TRBV9 and TRBJ1-3; 9 bases are shared with TRBD1. V was pared by 0 bases and J by 2 bases, with 3 bases of the junction left unmatched. CDR1 and CDR2 (germline): SGDLS, YYNGEE. CDR3 length equals 16 residues. The CDR3: CASSVGGDRAGNTIYF. The CDR3 coding sequence is TGTGCCAGCAGCGTAGGAGGGGACAGGGCTGGAAACACCATATATTTT.

The chain uses TRBV5-1 and TRBJ1-5; a possible D gene is TRBD1 (6 bases). Trimming took 0 bases from V and 10 from J, leaving 11 bases between them. The CDR3 has 13 amino acids. The germline V gene has CDR1 SGHRS and CDR2 YFSETQ. The CDR3 DNA reads as TGCGCCAGCAGCTTGGAGGACAGTACCCCCCAGCATTTT. Translated, it gives CASSLEDSTPQHF.

The chain is built from TRBV25-1 and TRBJ1-3; 7 bases are shared with TRBD1. Germline values: CDR1 MGHDK, CDR2 SYGVNS. The CDR3 runs 15 residues. After removal of 6 bases from V and 1 base from J, the junction contained 6 bases not matched to a gene. The CDR3 reads CASSPPTGSGNTIYF. DNA of the CDR3: TGTGCCAGCAGCCCGCCGACAGGGTCTGGAAACACCATATATTTT.

In its sample, this clone was seen a few times. The chain links TRBV5-5 to TRBJ1-5; TRBD1 is a possible D gene (6 bases). Germline CDR1 is SGHKS and CDR2 is YYEKEE (reference sequence). Trimming stripped 6 bases from V and 0 bases from J, with 16 bases between. There are 16 residues in the CDR3. The CDR3 bases are TGTGCCAGCATATCGCCGGGGACACTTAGCAATCAGCCCCAGCATTTT. Protein product: CASISPGTLSNQPQHF.

This chain uses TRBV11-3 with TRBJ2-5, with a tentative D call TRBD2 (5 bases). Trimming shortened V by 4 bases and J by 5 bases, and 11 bases separated the two germline ends. CDR3 length: 13 amino acids. Germline V lookup: CDR1 SGHNT, CDR2 YENEEA. The chain's CDR3 is CASSSPPGETQYF. The CDR3 DNA reads as TGTGCCAGCAGCTCGCCCCCGGGGGAGACCCAGTACTTC. The full variable domain, completed using reference TRBV11-3 and TRBJ2-5, is EAGVVQSPRYKIIEKKQPVAFWCNPISGHNTLYWYLQNLGQGPELLIRYENEEAVDDSQLPKDRFSAERLKGVDSTLKIQPAELGDSAVYLCASSSPPGETQYFGPGTRLLVL.

The chain links TRBV5-1 to TRBJ1-2; D may be TRBD1 (6 bases). CDR1 SGHRS and CDR2 YFSETQ come from the germline V gene. The V end lost 5 bases, the J end lost 7 bases, and 15 bases lay between the germline ends. The CDR3 spans 13 residues. Here the CDR3 reads CASRTGFDVGYTF. In nucleotides, the CDR3 is TGCGCCAGCAGGACAGGTTTTGACGTTGGCTACACCTTC.

The CDR3 here is CASSETGLLGEQYF. For the CDR3, the DNA is TGTGCCAGTAGTGAGACAGGGCTCTTGGGCGAGCAGTACTTC. The chain employs TRBV19 and TRBJ2-7; 7 bases are a match to TRBD1. The CDR3 has 14 residues. J lost 6 bases, V lost 5 bases, and 10 bases had no gene match. Germline loops: CDR1 LNHDA, CDR2 SQIVND (reference sequence).

The chain uses TRBV30 and TRBJ1-1; D gene unclear. Germline V lookup: CDR1 GTSNPN, CDR2 SVGIG (reference sequence). There are 13 residues in the CDR3. The V end was cut by 3 bases, the J end by 3 bases, with 11 bases between. CDR3 sequence: CAWRLTVHTEAFF. The CDR3 DNA reads as TGTGCCTGGAGACTGACGGTTCACACTGAAGCTTTCTTT.

The rearrangement joins TRBV25-1 to TRBJ1-1; 8 bases line up with TRBD1. J was trimmed by 5 bases and V by 4 bases; bases with no gene match: 6. From germline, CDR1 is MGHDK and CDR2 SYGVNS. The length of the CDR3 is 14 residues. Here the CDR3 reads CASSAAGGLTEAFF. The CDR3 DNA follows: TGTGCCAGCAGTGCCGCAGGGGGCTTGACTGAAGCTTTCTTT.

CDR3 nucleotides: TGTGCCAGCAGCCCGACAGGGATGTGGGCCGGAGGGGAGACCCAGTACTTC. Translating it yields CASSPTGMWAGGETQYF. The chain uses TRBV5-6 and TRBJ2-5, with D perhaps TRBD1 (7 bases). V gave up 4 bases and J gave up 5 bases, with 24 bases separating them. The CDR3 length is 17 residues. CDR1 is SGHDT, CDR2 YYEEEE, per germline.

This clone was recorded once. The genes are TRBV9 and TRBJ2-5; tentative D call: TRBD1 (6 bases). V was pared by 0 bases and J by 1 base, with 13 bases between. Germline V gene sequence: CDR1 SGDLS, CDR2 YYNGEE. The CDR3 sequence is 16 residues long. The CDR3 bases are TGTGCCAGCAGCGTAGCGGCAGGGGCGGCCCAAGAGACCCAGTACTTC. Its translation: CASSVAAGAAQETQYF.

This rearrangement joins TRBV2 to TRBJ1-1; the D gene is possibly TRBD1 (6 bases). V was clipped by 7 bases and J by 1 base, with 10 bases between them. This CDR3 region has 13 residues. The V gene's germline CDR1 is SNHLY and CDR2 FYNNEI. CDR3 DNA sequence: TGTGCCAGCAAGGACAGTTGGAACACTGAAGCTTTCTTT. It codes for CASKDSWNTEAFF.

The CDR3 bases are TGTGCCAGCAGCCCTCCGGGGCTAGCGGGAAAACATGAGCAGTTCTTC. Translation: CASSPPGLAGKHEQFF. V gene TRBV7-2 combines with J gene TRBJ2-1; 9 nucleotides align to TRBD2. The trim removed 5 bases at V and 8 bases at J, leaving 13 bases unmatched. The germline gives CDR1 SGHTA, CDR2 FQGNSA. This CDR3 is built from 16 residues.

CDR3 residues: CASSLAFASYNEQFF. The CDR3 DNA reads TGTGCCAGCAGCTTAGCGTTCGCCTCCTACAATGAGCAGTTCTTC. The gene calls are TRBV7-9 and TRBJ2-1; D not resolved. The CDR3 runs to 15 residues. Looked up from germline, CDR1 is SEHNR and CDR2 is FQNEAQ (reference sequence). Trimming left V 0 bases short and J 0 bases short, with 6 bases between.

The CDR3 sequence: CASSLPGGRYNEQFF. CDR3 nucleotide sequence: TGTGCCAGCAGCTTGCCGGGGGGGCGATACAATGAGCAGTTCTTC. The V gene is TRBV5-4, the J gene TRBJ2-1; 8 nucleotides line up with TRBD2. The CDR3 length is 15 residues. Trimming took 1 base from V and 4 from J; bases not matched to a gene: 4. The germline gives CDR1 SGHNT, CDR2 YYREEE (reference sequence).

The rearrangement links TRBV25-1 to TRBJ2-5; D gene uncertain. The CDR3 extends over 12 amino acids. Trimming left V 5 bases short and J 2 bases short, with 6 bases between. Germline lookup yields CDR1 MGHDK and CDR2 SYGVNS. The DNA of the CDR3 is TGTGCCAGCAGTACTTCACAAGAGACCCAGTACTTC. This codes for CASSTSQETQYF. The entire variable domain, with the rest obtained from reference TRBV25-1 and TRBJ2-5, is as follows: EADIYQTPRYLVIGTGKKITLECSQTMGHDKMYWYQQDPGMELHLIHYSYGVNSTEKGDLSSESTVSRIRTEHFPLTLESARPSHTSQYLCASSTSQETQYFGPGTRLLVL.

V usage is TRBV4-1 and J usage is TRBJ2-3; possibly TRBD2 for D (6 bases). Germline V gene lookup returns CDR1 MGHRA and CDR2 YSYEKL. V was pared by 1 base and J by 0 bases, with 14 bases between. This CDR3 has 17 amino acids. CDR3 in amino acids: CASSQVGRGPSTDTQYF. CDR3 nucleotide sequence: TGCGCCAGCAGCCAAGTCGGGCGGGGACCTAGCACAGATACGCAGTATTTT.

The chain links TRBV4-3 to TRBJ2-3, with TRBD1 matching 10 bases. With 4 bases clipped from V and 4 bases from J, the junction kept 8 bases outside the gene matches. The CDR3 is 16 residues long. The germline V gene has CDR1 LGHNA and CDR2 YSLEER. The DNA of the CDR3 is TGCGCCAGCAGCCTGACTGGACAGGGGGTTTCAGATACGCAGTATTTT. This translates into CASSLTGQGVSDTQYF.

This chain joins TRBV10-3 and TRBJ2-3; no clear D gene. The V gene's germline CDR1 is ENHRY and CDR2 SYGVKD. The CDR3 contains 10 residues. The V end was cut by 8 bases, the J end by 6 bases, with 6 bases between. CDR3 sequence (DNA): TGTGCCATCGGGGTGGATACGCAGTATTTT. Amino acids: CAIGVDTQYF.